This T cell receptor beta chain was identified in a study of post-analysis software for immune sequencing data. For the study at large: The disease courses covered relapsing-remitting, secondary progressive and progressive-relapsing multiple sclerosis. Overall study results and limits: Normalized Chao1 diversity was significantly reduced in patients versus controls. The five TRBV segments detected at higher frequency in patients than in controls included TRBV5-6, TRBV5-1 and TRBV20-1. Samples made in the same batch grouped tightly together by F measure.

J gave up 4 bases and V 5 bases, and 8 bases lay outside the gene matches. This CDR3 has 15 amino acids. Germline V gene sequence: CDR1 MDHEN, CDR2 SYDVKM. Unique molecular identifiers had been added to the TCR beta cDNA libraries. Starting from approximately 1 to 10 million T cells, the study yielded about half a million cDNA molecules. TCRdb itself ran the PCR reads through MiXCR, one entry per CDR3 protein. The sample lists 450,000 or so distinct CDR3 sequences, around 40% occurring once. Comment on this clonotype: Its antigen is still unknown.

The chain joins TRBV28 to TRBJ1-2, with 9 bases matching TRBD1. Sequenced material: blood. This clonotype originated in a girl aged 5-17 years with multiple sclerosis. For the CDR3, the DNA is TGTGCCAGCAGTGAAAGCCCGGGACAGGGCTATGGCTACACCTTC. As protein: CASSESPGQGYGYTF.